This record looks at one T cell receptor (beta chain) sequence and its context. The sample comes from a study of shared clonotypes between healthy human individuals. Libraries were prepared by immunoSEQ multiplex PCR; TCRdb keeps only in-frame clonotypes and omits some of them. Among about 530,000 clones listed, almost 97% were seen once. Trimming took 8 bases from V and 5 from J, leaving 19 bases between them. Germline loops: CDR1 ENHRY, CDR2 SYGVKD. The CDR3 covers 14 residues. The chain has TRBV10-3 and TRBJ2-7; TRBD1 might be the D (6 bases). This clonotype was obtained from a woman between 25 and 40 years old in good health. Source material: naive CD4+ T cells sorted from blood. Subset here: CD45RA+ positively selected. CDR3 DNA: TGTGCCATCGGGCCTAGCACCAGGGGCAACGAGCAGTACTTC. This codes for CAIGPSTRGNEQYF.